The 21 T cell receptor beta chains given below trace back to one sample, sequenced in a study of tumor and adjacent non-tumor tissue in lung cancer. TCRbeta libraries were built with three rounds of nested PCR, modified from ARM-PCR. TCRdb called the multiplex PCR reads again in MiXCR, with one record for every CDR3 protein. The sample holds some 200,000 distinct CDR3 sequences, 71% seen once. This sample's RNA came from whole unsorted tissue. The sequencing sample was made of lung tumor tissue. The origin of the receptors is a man aged 55 to 70 with non-small cell lung cancer.

There are many counts of this clonotype. The chain uses TRBV20-1 and TRBJ2-3; TRBD2 matches at 10 bases. V trimming: 5 bases; J trimming: 1 base; junction bases outside the gene matches: 3. Per germline, CDR1 DFQATT and CDR2 SNEGSKA (reference sequence). The CDR3 sequence is 14 residues long. CDR3 in amino acids: CSALAGEGTDTQYF. DNA for the CDR3: TGCAGTGCTCTAGCGGGGGAGGGCACAGATACGCAGTATTTT.

A remark on this clonotype: One junction end does not reproduce the germline sequence, and a read error may be involved. The chain's CDR3 is CSARGPTGTDANTNIGELFF. The CDR3 DNA reads as TGCAGTGCTAGAGGCCCAACCGGGACGGACGCAAATACGAACATCGGGGAGCTGTTTTTT. The V and J genes are TRBV20-1 and TRBJ2-2, with D perhaps matching TRBD1 or TRBD2 (5 bases each). This CDR3 is 20 amino acids long. Germline V gives CDR1 DFQATT, CDR2 SNEGSKA (reference sequence).

This clonotype is a singleton in its sample. A much larger clone sits a single nucleotide away, making a read error possible. The chain carries TRBV10-2 and TRBJ2-1; 7 bases agree with TRBD1. The CDR3 runs to 15 residues. CDR1 WSHSY and CDR2 SAAADI come from the germline V gene. The trim removed 6 bases at V and 6 bases at J, leaving 11 bases unmatched. CDR3 DNA sequence: TGCGCCAGCAGAGCGGACAGGTTAACCTGCAATGAGCAGTTCTTC. This codes for CASRADRLTCNEQFF.

As for this clonotype: At one end the junction does not follow the germline gene, possibly because of a read error. This chain uses TRBV11-1 with TRBJ2-3; D uncertain. This CDR3 spans 14 amino acids. Germline V CDR1 and CDR2: SGHAT, FQDESV (reference sequence). CDR3 sequence: CASSDRGVIDTQYF. The CDR3 nucleotides are TGTGCCAGCAGCGACCGCGGAGTCATAGATACGCAATATTTT.

V and J are TRBV20-1 and TRBJ2-1, with 12 bases aligning to TRBD2. From germline, CDR1 is DFQATT and CDR2 SNEGSKA (reference sequence). The CDR3 is 15 amino acids. Trimming removed 3 bases from V and 9 bases from J; junction bases left unmatched: 9. The CDR3 coding sequence is TGCAGTGCTAGGACAGGACTAGCGGGACAGTCTGAGCAGTTCTTC. This translates into CSARTGLAGQSEQFF.

A word on this clonotype: One base away lies a much larger clone, so this may be a sequencing read error. J is TRBJ2-1 and V is TRBV10-1; D possibly uses TRBD1 or TRBD2 (5 bases each). The germline gives CDR1 WNHNN, CDR2 SYGVQD (reference sequence). CDR3 size: 14 residues. This CDR3 is CANSESGGVTEQFF. The CDR3 DNA is TGCGCCAACAGTGAGTCTGGGGGAGTGACTGAGCAGTTCTTC.

The chain combines TRBV11-3 with TRBJ1-3, with D possibly being TRBD1 (5 bases). Germline V CDR1 and CDR2: SGHNT, YENEEA. V lost 6 bases and J 14 bases, leaving 23 bases between the germline ends. The CDR3 is 14 residues long. In nucleotides, the CDR3 is TGTGCCAGCAGGCGGACAATCTCTGGAAACACTGTATATTTT. Amino acids: CASRRTISGNTVYF.

As concerns this clonotype: A junction end diverges from the germline sequence, so it may reflect a read error. The V call is TRBV5-1, the J call TRBJ1-1, with D unresolved. The CDR3 sequence is 13 residues long. Germline V gene sequence: CDR1 SGHRS, CDR2 YFSETQ. The CDR3 here is CDSKLDLNTEAFF. CDR3 DNA sequence: TGCGACAGCAAGCTTGACTTGAACACTGAAGCTTTCTTT.

About this clonotype itself: An end of the junction differs from the germline gene, which may be a read error. The chain links TRBV14 to TRBJ2-5; 11 nucleotides match TRBD2. The CDR3 consists of 17 residues. The V gene's germline CDR1 is SGHDN and CDR2 FVKESK. Written as DNA, the CDR3 is TGTGCAAGCAGTCCCCTGGTGCCTAGCGGGGGGAGAAAGACCCAGTACTTC. This encodes CASSPLVPSGGRKTQYF.

The gene calls are TRBV6-5 and TRBJ2-1; TRBD1 matches 11 bases. Looked up from germline, CDR1 is MNHEY and CDR2 is SVGAGI. V lost 6 bases, J lost 9 bases, and 7 bases stayed unmatched. CDR3 length equals 14 residues. The CDR3 sequence: CASSRRTGGGEQFF. CDR3 nucleotide sequence: TGTGCCAGCAGCCGAAGGACAGGGGGCGGTGAGCAGTTCTTC.

A remark on this clonotype: One junction end disagrees with the germline gene, perhaps due to a read error. V gene TRBV11-2 combines with J gene TRBJ2-5; 8 bases match TRBD2. The CDR3 is 13 amino acids. Germline CDR1 and CDR2: SGHAT and FQNNGV. As DNA, the CDR3 is TGTGCCAGCATGCAGCGGGGGTTAGAGACTCAGTACTTC. It translates to CASMQRGLETQYF.

This chain joins TRBV7-8 and TRBJ1-6, with TRBD1 matching over 8 bases. The CDR3 has 15 residues. Germline-derived CDR1 and CDR2 are SGHVS and FQNEAQ. The V segment lost 2 bases and the J segment 8 bases; nucleotides outside the gene matches: 5. The CDR3: CASSLLDREYSPLHF. As DNA, the CDR3 is TGTGCCAGCAGCTTACTGGACAGGGAATATTCACCCCTCCACTTT.

Comments on this clonotype: The CDR3 does not close with the conserved phenylalanine or tryptophan, likely indicating a read error. The chain recombines TRBV7-8 with TRBJ2-5; the D is unclear. Germline V gene sequence: CDR1 SGHVS, CDR2 FQNEAQ. The CDR3 has 13 residues. Trimming shortened V by 1 base and J by 5 bases, and 8 bases separated the two germline ends. The CDR3: CASSLVSSETQYV. The CDR3 DNA follows: TGTGCCAGCAGCTTAGTGAGCAGTGAGACCCAGTACGTC.

This chain connects TRBV20-1 to TRBJ2-7; D is undetermined. There are 13 residues in the CDR3. Germline CDR1 is DFQATT and CDR2 is SNEGSKA (reference sequence). V was shortened by 5 bases and J by 3 bases, with 14 bases between the two germline ends. As DNA, the CDR3 is TGCAGTGCTGTCGGTACACTGCGCTACGAGCAGTACTTC. Translating it yields CSAVGTLRYEQYF.

This rearrangement joins TRBV5-1 to TRBJ2-7; D perhaps matches TRBD2 (5 bases). This CDR3 region has 13 residues. Trimming took 3 bases from V and 7 from J, leaving 14 bases between them. The germline V gene has CDR1 SGHRS and CDR2 YFSETQ. The CDR3 sequence: CASSSGVTGEQYF. The CDR3 bases are TGCGCCAGCAGCTCCGGGGTTACGGGGGAGCAGTACTTC. Using reference TRBV5-1 and TRBJ2-7 for the parts outside the CDR3, the full variable domain is KAGVTQTPRYLIKTRGQQVTLSCSPISGHRSVSWYQQTPGQGLQFLFEYFSETQRNKGNFPGRFSGRQFSNSRSEMNVSTLELGDSALYLCASSSGVTGEQYFGPGTRLTVT.

With regard to this clonotype: A much bigger clone sits one base away, suggesting this may be a read error. The chain links TRBV6-1 to TRBJ2-7; 16 bases fit TRBD2. CDR3 length: 16 amino acids. V was pared by 4 bases and J by 3 bases, with 3 bases of the junction left unmatched. Germline V CDR1 and CDR2: MNHNS, SASEGT. The CDR3 is CASSAGTSGRGYEQYF. As DNA, the CDR3 is TGTGCCAGCAGTGCGGGGACTAGCGGGAGGGGCTACGAGCAGTACTTC.

A note on this clonotype: Given a much more abundant clone one base away, this may be a read error. The V gene is TRBV4-3, the J gene TRBJ2-5; 7 bases agree with TRBD1. Germline V gene lookup returns CDR1 LGHNA and CDR2 YSLEER. The CDR3 covers 15 residues. J lost 1 base, V lost 3 bases, and 5 bases had no gene match. The CDR3 DNA follows: TGCGCCAGCAGCCAGGTGGGACAGTCCCAAGAGACCCAGTACTTC. Translating it yields CASSQVGQSQETQYF.

J is TRBJ2-5 and V is TRBV5-1; D unresolved. V was cut by 1 base and J by 2 bases, with 6 bases left in between. From germline, CDR1 is SGHRS and CDR2 YFSETQ. The CDR3 contains 13 residues. The CDR3 sequence: CASSLPPQETQYF. For the CDR3, the DNA is TGCGCCAGCAGCTTGCCACCGCAAGAGACCCAGTACTTC.

This clonotype was detected many times. This chain links TRBV6-1 with TRBJ1-5; weak D call: TRBD1 (6 bases). V lost 8 bases and J 5 bases, leaving 13 bases between the germline ends. The CDR3 is 13 amino acids. CDR1 is MNHNS, CDR2 SASEGT, per germline. The CDR3 loop reads CASGAGVHQPQHF. DNA of the CDR3: TGTGCCAGCGGAGCAGGGGTCCATCAGCCCCAGCATTTT.

Remarks on this clonotype: In this CDR3 the conserved last residue, phenylalanine or tryptophan, is missing, so a read error is likely. The V gene is TRBV20-1, the J gene TRBJ1-1; D call uncertain. CDR1 DFQATT and CDR2 SNEGSKA come from the germline V gene (reference sequence). CDR3 length: 14 amino acids. Trimming shortened V by 2 bases and J by 2 bases, and 12 bases separated the two germline ends. This CDR3 is CSARKGGLNTEAFL. CDR3 DNA sequence: TGCAGTGCTAGAAAAGGCGGGTTAAACACTGAAGCTTTCCTT.

V usage is TRBV11-2 and J usage is TRBJ2-7, with 9 bases lining up with TRBD2. The CDR3 has 15 amino acids. With 6 bases clipped from V and 7 bases from J, the junction kept 13 bases outside the gene matches. The germline V gene encodes CDR1 SGHAT and CDR2 FQNNGV. The CDR3 sequence: CASSSTSLAGREQYF. The CDR3 nucleotides read TGTGCCAGCAGTTCCACGTCCCTAGCGGGACGGGAGCAGTACTTC.